This T cell receptor (beta chain) is drawn from a study of identical twins. The study's findings and limits: Out-of-frame alpha sequences common to twins exhibited a surplus of low generation probability.

TCRdb itself ran the 5' RACE reads through MiXCR, one entry per CDR3 protein. The sample shows 430,000 or so distinct CDR3 sequences, 24% of them seen only once. On this clonotype: As yet, its antigen is unknown.

The CDR3 covers 13 residues. Germline V gene sequence: CDR1 DFQATT, CDR2 SNEGSKA (reference sequence). V lost 0 bases and J lost 2, with 8 bases in between. These sequences were also reported in another study, on T cells expressing NK-cell markers. This second report adds: Whether the expanded NKG2C+ T cell clones recognized HCMV remained unclear.

The sequence came from a woman between 18 and 29 years old in good health. Material: CD4+ T cells sorted from blood. The V gene is TRBV20-1, the J gene TRBJ2-7; D is unresolved. CDR3 sequence (DNA): TGCAGTGCTAGAGATAGTGGAACCTACGAGCAGTACTTC. Protein product: CSARDSGTYEQYF.